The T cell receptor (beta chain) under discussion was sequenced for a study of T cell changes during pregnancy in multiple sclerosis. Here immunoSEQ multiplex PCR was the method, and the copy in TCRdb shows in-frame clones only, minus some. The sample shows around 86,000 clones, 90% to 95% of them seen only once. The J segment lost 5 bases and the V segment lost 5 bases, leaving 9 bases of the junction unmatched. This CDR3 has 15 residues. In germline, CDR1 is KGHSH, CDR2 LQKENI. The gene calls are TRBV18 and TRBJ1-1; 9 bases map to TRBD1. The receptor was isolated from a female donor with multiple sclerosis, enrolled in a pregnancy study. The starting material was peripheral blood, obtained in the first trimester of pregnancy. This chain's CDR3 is CASSDRGQGRTEAFF. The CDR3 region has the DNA TGTGCCAGCTCAGACCGAGGACAGGGGAGAACTGAAGCTTTCTTT.